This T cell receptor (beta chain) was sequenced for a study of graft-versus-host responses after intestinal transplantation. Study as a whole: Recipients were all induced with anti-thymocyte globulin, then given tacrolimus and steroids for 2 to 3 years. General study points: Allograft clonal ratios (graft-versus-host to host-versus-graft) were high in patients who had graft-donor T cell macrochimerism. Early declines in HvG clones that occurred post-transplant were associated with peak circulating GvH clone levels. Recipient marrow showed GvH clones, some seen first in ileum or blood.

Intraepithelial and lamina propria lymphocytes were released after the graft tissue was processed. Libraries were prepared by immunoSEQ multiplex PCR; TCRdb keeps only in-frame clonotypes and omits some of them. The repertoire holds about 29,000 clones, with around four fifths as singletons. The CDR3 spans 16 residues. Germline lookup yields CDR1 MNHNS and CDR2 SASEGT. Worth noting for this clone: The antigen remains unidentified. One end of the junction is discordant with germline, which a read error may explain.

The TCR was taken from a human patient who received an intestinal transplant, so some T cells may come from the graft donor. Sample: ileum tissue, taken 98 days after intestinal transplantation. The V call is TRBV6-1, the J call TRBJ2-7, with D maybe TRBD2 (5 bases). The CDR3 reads CASSALGETPSHEQYF. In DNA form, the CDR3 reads TGTGCCAGCAGTGCCCTTGGGGAGACCCCCTCCCACGAGCAGTACTTC.